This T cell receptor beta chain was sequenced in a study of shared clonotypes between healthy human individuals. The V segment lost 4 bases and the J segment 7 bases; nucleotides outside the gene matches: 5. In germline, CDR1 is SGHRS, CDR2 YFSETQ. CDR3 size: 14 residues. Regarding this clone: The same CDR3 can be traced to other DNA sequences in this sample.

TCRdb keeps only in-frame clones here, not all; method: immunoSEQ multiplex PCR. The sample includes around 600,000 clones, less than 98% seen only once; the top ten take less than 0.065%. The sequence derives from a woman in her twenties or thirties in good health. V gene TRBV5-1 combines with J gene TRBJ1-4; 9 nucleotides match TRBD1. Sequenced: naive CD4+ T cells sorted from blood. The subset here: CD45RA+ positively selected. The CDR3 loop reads CASSLTGGVEKLFF. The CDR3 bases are TGCGCCAGCAGCCTAACAGGGGGCGTTGAAAAACTGTTTTTT.